A selection of T cell receptor beta chains follows, all from one sample in a study of beta chain features in type 1 diabetes. Measured with immunoSEQ multiplex PCR; TCRdb has only the in-frame clones, and not every one. The sample lists roughly 330,000 clones; approximately 11% were seen once. What was sequenced was naive CD4+ T cells from blood. The receptors were gathered from a woman aged 25 to 39 in good health. CDR3s include the opening cysteine and the closing phenylalanine or tryptophan. D genes are given only for firm matches. Clone size is not always given. Where it is, it says once, few, many or a class for expanded clones.

D	size	V	J	DNA	CDR3
-	-	TRBV7-7	TRBJ1-4	TGTGCTAGCAGCTCCCAAATTGAAAAACTGTTTTTT	CASSSQIEKLFF
TRBD2	few	TRBV29-1	TRBJ2-7	TGCAGCGTTGAACTAGCGGGAGGACCTTCCTACGAGCAGTACTTC	CSVELAGGPSYEQYF
TRBD1	-	TRBV7-9	TRBJ2-5	TGTGCCAGCAGCTTTCAGGGGGTGGAGACCCAGTACTTC	CASSFQGVETQYF
TRBD1	few	TRBV30	TRBJ2-2	TGTGCCTGGAGTGTGGGACAGGCCACCGGGGAGCTGTTTTTT	CAWSVGQATGELFF
-	-	TRBV18	TRBJ1-1	TGTGCCAGCTCACAAAACACAGGGTCCACTGAAGCTTTCTTT	CASSQNTGSTEAFF
-	-	TRBV7-2	TRBJ1-5	TGTGCCAGCAGCTCGACTGGAAGGAATCAGCCCCAGCATTTT	CASSSTGRNQPQHF
TRBD1	-	TRBV11-2	TRBJ2-1	TGTGCCAGCAGCTTAACGCCGGGACAGGGGGCGGGGAATGAGCAGTTCTTC	CASSLTPGQGAGNEQFF
TRBD1	-	TRBV6-5	TRBJ1-1	TGTGCCAGCAGCGACAGGGACACTGAAGCTTTCTTT	CASSDRDTEAFF
-	few	TRBV11-2	TRBJ2-6	TGTGCCAGCAGCTTAGCCGGTAGCTCTGGGGCCAACGTCCTGACTTTC	CASSLAGSSGANVLTF
-	-	TRBV7-2	TRBJ2-3	TGTGCCAGCAGCTTAGCTTCAGGGGGCACAGATACGCAGTATTTT	CASSLASGGTDTQYF
-	-	TRBV30	TRBJ2-2	TGTGCCTGGAATGTAGCGGAAGGCGGGGAGCTGTTTTTT	CAWNVAEGGELFF
-	few	TRBV2	TRBJ2-7	TGTGCCAGCAGTGAAGGGGAGGCCTGGGAGCAGTACTTC	CASSEGEAWEQYF
-	few	TRBV4-3	TRBJ2-2	TGCGCCAGCAGCCAAGCTTGGCTAGCAGACACCGGGGAGCTGTTTTTT	CASSQAWLADTGELFF
-	-	TRBV10-3	TRBJ2-5	TGTGCCATCAGTGTCGGGGAAGAAGAGACCCAGTACTTC	CAISVGEEETQYF
TRBD2	few	TRBV9	TRBJ2-7	TGTGCCAGCAGCGTAGAAGGCGGGAGTACCTACGAGCAGTACTTC	CASSVEGGSTYEQYF
-	few	TRBV7-9	TRBJ2-7	TGTGCCAGCAGCCCACGCCCAAACGGAGGCGACGGCGAGCAGTACTTC	CASSPRPNGGDGEQYF
-	-	TRBV18	TRBJ1-2	TGTGCCAGCTCTACCTGGGGGGATAGTGGCTACACCTTC	CASSTWGDSGYTF
-	few	TRBV18	TRBJ2-5	TGTGCCAGCTCTCCCGGACAGTACCAAGAGACCCAGTACTTC	CASSPGQYQETQYF
-	few	TRBV27	TRBJ2-1	TGTGCCAGCAGAGCGACAGCTACCTTCCCCAATGAGCAGTTCTTC	CASRATATFPNEQFF
TRBD2	few	TRBV7-9	TRBJ2-2	TGTGCCAGCAGCTCCAAAAGGACTAGCGGGGAGAACACCGGGGAGCTGTTTTTT	CASSSKRTSGENTGELFF
TRBD1	-	TRBV28	TRBJ2-6	TGTGCCAGCAGTTTCATACAGGGGGACTCTCTCTCTGGGGCCAACGTCCTGACTTTC	CASSFIQGDSLSGANVLTF
TRBD1	-	TRBV6-5	TRBJ2-2	TGTGCCAGCAGTTACTCGGCGGGACAGGGTGTCGGGGAGCTGTTTTTT	CASSYSAGQGVGELFF
TRBD2	few	TRBV14	TRBJ2-7	TGTGCCAGCAGCGACCCGGGACTAGCGGTCCTCTACGAGCAGTACTTC	CASSDPGLAVLYEQYF
-	few	TRBV7-2	TRBJ2-7	TGTGCCAGCTCCCGGAGCGCCACTTCCTACGAGCAGTACTTC	CASSRSATSYEQYF
-	few	TRBV7-9	TRBJ2-1	TGTGCCAGCAGCTTAGCACCTAACAATGAGCAGTTCTTC	CASSLAPNNEQFF
TRBD2	-	TRBV18	TRBJ2-3	TGTGCCAGCTCACCCCAGGCGGGAGAGGAAGATACGCAGTATTTT	CASSPQAGEEDTQYF
-	-	TRBV15	TRBJ2-1	TGTGCCACCAGCCGAGGGAGATTGGATGAGCAGTTCTTC	CATSRGRLDEQFF
-	-	TRBV9	TRBJ2-3	TGTGCCAGCAGCGTAGCTACAGGTTGGGCGGTCGGACCAGATACGCAGTATTTT	CASSVATGWAVGPDTQYF
-	few	TRBV18	TRBJ2-3	TGTGCCAGCTCACGCAGGGGGGCAAGCACAGATACGCAGTATTTT	CASSRRGASTDTQYF
-	-	TRBV7-2	TRBJ2-3	TGTGCCAGCAGCTTAGGCCAGCGTACAGATACGCAGTATTTT	CASSLGQRTDTQYF
TRBD2	few	TRBV6-5	TRBJ2-7	TGTGCCAGCAGTGGTGGGACTAGCGGGAGACGAGAGCAGTACTTC	CASSGGTSGRREQYF
-	-	TRBV4-3	TRBJ2-1	TGCGCCAGCAGCCAAGGCAGGCAGATGTACAATGAGCAGTTCTTC	CASSQGRQMYNEQFF
TRBD2	-	TRBV18	TRBJ2-1	TGTGCCAGCTCACCACTAGCGGGAGGGCCCCATGAGCAGTTCTTC	CASSPLAGGPHEQFF
TRBD1	few	TRBV18	TRBJ1-2	TGTGCCAGCTCATTCCGGGACAGGGATGGCTACACCTTC	CASSFRDRDGYTF
-	-	TRBV18	TRBJ1-5	TGTGCCAGCTCACTGGTGGAGAGGCAGCCCCAGCATTTT	CASSLVERQPQHF
-	few	TRBV5-1	TRBJ2-3	TGCGCCAGCAGATTGGAGCAGGGTGTCACAGATACGCAGTATTTT	CASRLEQGVTDTQYF
TRBD1	few	TRBV19	TRBJ2-1	TGTGCCAGTAGTCCGGACAGGGACCACAATGAGCAGTTCTTC	CASSPDRDHNEQFF
TRBD1	few	TRBV6-6	TRBJ2-1	TGTGCCAGCATCAGCGGACAGGGGTCGTACAATGAGCAGTTCTTC	CASISGQGSYNEQFF
-	few	TRBV5-1	TRBJ2-5	TGCGCCAGCAGCTTGGGTCCGCAAGAGACCCAGTACTTC	CASSLGPQETQYF
-	few	TRBV7-3	TRBJ2-3	TGTGCCAGCAGCTCACAATCCTCGAGCGGCACAGATACGCAGTATTTT	CASSSQSSSGTDTQYF
TRBD2	-	TRBV6-1	TRBJ2-1	TGTGCCAGCAGTGAAACCGGGACTAGCGGTCCTTGGGAGCAGTTCTTC	CASSETGTSGPWEQFF
-	-	TRBV2	TRBJ2-2	TGTGCCAGCAGTGAGCCGGCGGCCGAAAACACCGGGGAGCTGTTTTTT	CASSEPAAENTGELFF
-	few	TRBV7-8	TRBJ2-7	TGTGCCAGCAGCTCCAGGCTGGGAGTCTCCTACGAGCAGTACTTC	CASSSRLGVSYEQYF
-	few	TRBV29-1	TRBJ2-3	TGCAGCGTTGGGGGGGTCAGCGGTACCACAGATACGCAGTATTTT	CSVGGVSGTTDTQYF
TRBD1	-	TRBV7-8	TRBJ2-3	TGTGCCAGCAGCCCCAACAGGGGCCCCGGAGATACGCAGTATTTT	CASSPNRGPGDTQYF
-	many	TRBV10-3	TRBJ2-6	TGTGCCATCAAAGCCGGGGCCAACGTCCTGACTTTC	CAIKAGANVLTF
-	few	TRBV18	TRBJ2-5	TGTGCCAGCTCACCTGTGGATGGGCAGACCCAGTACTTC	CASSPVDGQTQYF
TRBD2	few	TRBV4-1	TRBJ2-5	TGCGCCAGCAGCCAAGCTAGCGGGAGGTCGGAGACCCAGTACTTC	CASSQASGRSETQYF
-	-	TRBV5-1	TRBJ2-5	TGCGCCAGCAGCTTGGCCGGGACTCAACAGCAGACCCAGTACTTC	CASSLAGTQQQTQYF
TRBD2	-	TRBV10-3	TRBJ2-7	TGTGCCATCAGGGGGACTAGCGGGGGCGAGCAGTACTTC	CAIRGTSGGEQYF
-	few	TRBV4-3	TRBJ1-5	TGCGCCAGCAGCCAAGATTTGGGGGCTGGCAATCAGCCCCAGCATTTT	CASSQDLGAGNQPQHF
TRBD1	-	TRBV19	TRBJ1-5	TGTGCCAGTGTAGGACAGGCGGGCCAAACTTATCAGCCCCAGCATTTT	CASVGQAGQTYQPQHF
-	-	TRBV5-4	TRBJ2-7	TGTGCCAGCAGCTTAGCGGGTCCCCCCTCCTACGAGCAGTACTTC	CASSLAGPPSYEQYF
TRBD1	few	TRBV28	TRBJ2-7	TGTGCCAGCACCTCACCCGGGACAGGGACCTACGAGCAGTACTTC	CASTSPGTGTYEQYF
-	-	TRBV11-2	TRBJ2-7	TGTGCCAGCAGCTTAGATGCTAGAAGCTCCTACGAGCAGTACTTC	CASSLDARSSYEQYF
TRBD1	few	TRBV29-1	TRBJ1-2	TGCAGCGTCCCGACAGGGTATACGAACTATGGCTACACCTTC	CSVPTGYTNYGYTF
TRBD2	few	TRBV2	TRBJ2-1	TGTGCCAGCAGTGAAGACGGGAGGGCCCCCAATGAGCAGTTCTTC	CASSEDGRAPNEQFF
-	-	TRBV30	TRBJ1-5	TGTGCCTGGAGCCGGGACAATCAGCCCCAGCATTTT	CAWSRDNQPQHF
-	-	TRBV19	TRBJ2-2	TGTGCCAGTAGTATGTTTATAGCGTCCGGGGAGCTGTTTTTT	CASSMFIASGELFF